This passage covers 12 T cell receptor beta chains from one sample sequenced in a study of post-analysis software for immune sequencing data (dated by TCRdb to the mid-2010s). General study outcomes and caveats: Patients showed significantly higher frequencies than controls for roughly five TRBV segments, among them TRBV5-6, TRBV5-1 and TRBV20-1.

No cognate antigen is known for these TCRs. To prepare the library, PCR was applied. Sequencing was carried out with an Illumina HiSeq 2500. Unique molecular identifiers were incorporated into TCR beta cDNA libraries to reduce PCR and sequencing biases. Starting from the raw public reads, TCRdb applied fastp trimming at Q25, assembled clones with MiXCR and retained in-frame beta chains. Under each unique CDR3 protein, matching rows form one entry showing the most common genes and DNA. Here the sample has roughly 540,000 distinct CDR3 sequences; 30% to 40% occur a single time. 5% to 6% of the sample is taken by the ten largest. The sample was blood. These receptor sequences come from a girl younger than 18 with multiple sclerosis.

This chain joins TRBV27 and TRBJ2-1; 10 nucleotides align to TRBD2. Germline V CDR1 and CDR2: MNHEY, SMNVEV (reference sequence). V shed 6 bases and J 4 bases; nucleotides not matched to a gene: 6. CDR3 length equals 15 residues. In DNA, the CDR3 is TGTGCCAGCAGCCAGCGGGGGGGTCTGTACAATGAGCAGTTCTTC. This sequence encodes CASSQRGGLYNEQFF.

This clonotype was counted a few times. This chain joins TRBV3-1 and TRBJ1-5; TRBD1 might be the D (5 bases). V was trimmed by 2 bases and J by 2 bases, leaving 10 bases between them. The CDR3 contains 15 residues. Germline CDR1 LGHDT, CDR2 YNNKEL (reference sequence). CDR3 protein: CASSQRGFGNQPQHF. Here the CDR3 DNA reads TGTGCCAGCAGCCAACGGGGCTTCGGCAATCAGCCCCAGCATTTT.

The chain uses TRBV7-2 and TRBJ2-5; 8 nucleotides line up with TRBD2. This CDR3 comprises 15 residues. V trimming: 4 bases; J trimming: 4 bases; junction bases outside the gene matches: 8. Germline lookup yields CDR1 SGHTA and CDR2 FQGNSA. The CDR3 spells CASSSTRGGGETQYF. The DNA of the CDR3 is TGTGCCAGCAGCTCTACTCGGGGGGGCGGAGAGACCCAGTACTTC.

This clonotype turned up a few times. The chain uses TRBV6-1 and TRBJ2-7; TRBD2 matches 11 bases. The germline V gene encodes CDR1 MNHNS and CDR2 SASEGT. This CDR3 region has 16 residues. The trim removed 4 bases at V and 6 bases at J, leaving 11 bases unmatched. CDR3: CASSALAGGQDGEQYF. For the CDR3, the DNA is TGTGCCAGCAGTGCTCTAGCGGGGGGTCAGGATGGCGAGCAGTACTTC.

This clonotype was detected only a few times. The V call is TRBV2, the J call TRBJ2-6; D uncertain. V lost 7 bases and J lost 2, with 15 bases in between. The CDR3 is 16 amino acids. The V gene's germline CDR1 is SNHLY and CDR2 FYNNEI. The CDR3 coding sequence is TGTGCCAGCACGAGCCAAGGCCCCCCTGGGGCCAACGTCCTGACTTTC. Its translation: CASTSQGPPGANVLTF.

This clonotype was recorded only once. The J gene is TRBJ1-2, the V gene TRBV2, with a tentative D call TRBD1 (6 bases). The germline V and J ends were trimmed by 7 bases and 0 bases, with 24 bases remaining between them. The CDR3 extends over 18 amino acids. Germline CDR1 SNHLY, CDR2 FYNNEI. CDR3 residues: CASIPIQDRSVPNYGYTF. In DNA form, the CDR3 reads TGTGCCAGCATCCCTATACAAGACAGGAGTGTCCCTAACTATGGCTACACCTTC.

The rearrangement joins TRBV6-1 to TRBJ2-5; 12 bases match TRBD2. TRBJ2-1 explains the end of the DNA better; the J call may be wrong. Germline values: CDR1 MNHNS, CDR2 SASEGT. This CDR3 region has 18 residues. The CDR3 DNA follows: TGTGCCAGCAGTAGGTTCTCACTAGCGGGGGGACTTAAAGAGACCCAGTTCTTC. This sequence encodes CASSRFSLAGGLKETQFF.

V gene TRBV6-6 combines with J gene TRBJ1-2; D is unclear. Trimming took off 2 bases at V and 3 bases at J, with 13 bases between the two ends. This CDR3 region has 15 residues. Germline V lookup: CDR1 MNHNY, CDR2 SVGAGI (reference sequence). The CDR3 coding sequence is TGTGCCAGCAGTTACGAAGTAGGGAGGGACTATGGCTACACCTTC. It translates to CASSYEVGRDYGYTF.

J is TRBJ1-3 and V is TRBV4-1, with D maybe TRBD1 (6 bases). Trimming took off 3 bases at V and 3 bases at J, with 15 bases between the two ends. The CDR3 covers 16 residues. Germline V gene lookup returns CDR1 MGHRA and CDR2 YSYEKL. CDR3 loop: CASSQAGQRFGNTIYF. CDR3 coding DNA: TGCGCCAGCAGCCAGGCCGGACAGAGGTTTGGAAACACCATATATTTT.

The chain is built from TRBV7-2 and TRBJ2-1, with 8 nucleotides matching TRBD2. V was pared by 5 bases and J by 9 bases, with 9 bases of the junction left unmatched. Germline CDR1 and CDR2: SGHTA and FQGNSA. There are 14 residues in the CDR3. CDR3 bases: TGTGCCAGCAGCGCCCTAGCGGGTACCGGTGAGCAGTTCTTC. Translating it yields CASSALAGTGEQFF.

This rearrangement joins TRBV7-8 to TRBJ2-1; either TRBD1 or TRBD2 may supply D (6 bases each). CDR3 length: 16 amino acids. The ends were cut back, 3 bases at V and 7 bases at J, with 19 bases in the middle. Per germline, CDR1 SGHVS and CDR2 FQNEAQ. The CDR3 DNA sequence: TGTGCCAGCAGCTTGTTTGGGAGGACAGTCTTAAATGAGCAGTTCTTC. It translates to CASSLFGRTVLNEQFF.

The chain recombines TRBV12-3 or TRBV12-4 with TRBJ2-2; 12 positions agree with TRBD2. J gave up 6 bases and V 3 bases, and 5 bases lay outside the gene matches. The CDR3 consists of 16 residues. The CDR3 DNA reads TGTGCCAGCAGTTTTCTAGCGGGGGGGCCGGCCGGGGAGCTGTTTTTT. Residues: CASSFLAGGPAGELFF.